Each of the 31 T cell receptor beta chains below was sequenced from the same sample in a study of beta chain features in type 1 diabetes. Broader study findings: Moderately but significantly shorter TCRB CDR3s were found in Type 1 diabetes patients in all four CD4+ subsets.

These receptors lack a known antigen. Every bit of the isolated RNA underwent reverse transcription, so sequencing read expressed TCRB transcripts. The data were produced by immunoSEQ multiplex PCR, yet TCRdb's version contains in-frame clones alone and is incomplete. Of tens of thousands of clones in the sample, 50% to 70% were seen once. Sequencing input: stem cell memory CD4+ T cells from blood. These receptors came from a young man with type 1 diabetes.

The table lists this clone with a few counts. This chain joins TRBV30 and TRBJ1-4; 8 bases align to TRBD1. Germline V CDR1 and CDR2: GTSNPN, SVGIG (reference sequence). The length of the CDR3 is 14 residues. The V gene end was trimmed by 8 bases and the J gene end by 3 bases; junction bases not matched to a gene: 8. In nucleotides, the CDR3 is TGTGCCGCACAGACAGGGGCGCCTAATGAAAAACTGTTTTTT. Its protein product is CAAQTGAPNEKLFF.

The chain joins TRBV19 to TRBJ2-6; 7 bases are a match to TRBD1. V dropped 7 bases and J dropped 0; count of bases not matched to a gene: 6. Germline V gene sequence: CDR1 LNHDA, CDR2 SQIVND (reference sequence). The CDR3 is 16 residues long. The CDR3 protein is CASKPGQHSGANVLTF. CDR3 nucleotide sequence: TGTGCCAGTAAGCCGGGACAGCACTCTGGGGCCAACGTCCTGACTTTC.

Only a few counts were recorded for this clone. The rearrangement links TRBV6-6 to TRBJ2-7; possible D gene TRBD2, 7 bases. V was pared by 6 bases and J by 0 bases, with 12 bases between. CDR1 is MNHNY, CDR2 SVGAGI, per germline (reference sequence). This CDR3 contains 14 residues. CDR3 nucleotide sequence: TGTGCCAGCAGGGGGGGGGCGGACTCCTACGAGCAGTACTTC. Encoded protein: CASRGGADSYEQYF.

The rearrangement joins TRBV7-6 to TRBJ2-7; TRBD2 might be the D (6 bases). The ends were cut back, 4 bases at V and 1 base at J, with 11 bases in the middle. This CDR3 has 14 amino acids. Germline V gene lookup returns CDR1 SGHVS and CDR2 FNYEAQ. This chain's CDR3 is CASSSRLVSYEQYF. DNA for the CDR3: TGTGCCAGCAGCTCCAGACTAGTATCCTACGAGCAGTACTTC.

The DNA of the CDR3 is TGCGCCAGCAGTGAGATCCTGACAGGGGAGGGGGAGCTGTTTTTT. Amino acids: CASSEILTGEGELFF. The chain carries TRBV10-1 and TRBJ2-2; 8 bases align to TRBD1. The germline V gene has CDR1 WNHNN and CDR2 SYGVQD (reference sequence). J lost 8 bases, V lost 2 bases, and 7 bases had no gene match. The CDR3 extends over 15 amino acids.

The gene calls are TRBV7-2 and TRBJ2-1; TRBD2 matches at 11 bases. Germline CDR1 is SGHTA and CDR2 is FQGNSA. This CDR3 has 14 residues. With 5 bases clipped from V and 5 bases from J, the junction kept 2 bases outside the gene matches. The CDR3 reads CASSTSGRNNEQFF. CDR3 bases: TGTGCCAGCAGCACTAGCGGGAGAAACAATGAGCAGTTCTTC.

This clone was counted once. J is TRBJ2-1 and V is TRBV29-1; 10 positions agree with TRBD2. The CDR3 extends over 13 amino acids. V was pared by 8 bases and J by 5 bases, with 6 bases of the junction left unmatched. CDR1 and CDR2 from the germline V gene are SQVTM and ANQGSEA. This CDR3 reads CSSSSGGDNEQFF. Written as DNA, the CDR3 is TGCAGCTCCTCGAGCGGGGGGGACAATGAGCAGTTCTTC.

This clone was seen a few times. The rearrangement joins TRBV10-3 to TRBJ1-5; D gene unclear. CDR3 length: 13 residues. From germline, CDR1 is ENHRY and CDR2 SYGVKD. Deletions cut 4 bases from V and 7 bases from J, with 11 bases between. CDR3 loop: CAISGGVAQPQHF. CDR3 DNA: TGTGCCATCAGTGGCGGGGTAGCGCAGCCCCAGCATTTT.

This clone has only a few counts. The V gene is TRBV7-9, the J gene TRBJ1-5; no firm D call. CDR3 length: 13 amino acids. The V end lost 3 bases, the J end lost 5 bases, and 8 bases lay between the germline ends. The germline CDR1 and CDR2 sequences are SEHNR and FQNEAQ (reference sequence). The CDR3 nucleotides read TGTGCCAGCAGCTTCTTCAGTGATCAGCCCCAGCATTTT. It translates to CASSFFSDQPQHF.

The chain uses TRBV28 and TRBJ1-1; D possibly corresponds to TRBD1 (5 bases). This CDR3 contains 15 residues. Germline V gene data show CDR1 as MDHEN and CDR2 as SYDVKM. Trimming removed 5 bases from V and 1 base from J, with 14 bases in between. DNA for the CDR3: TGTGCCAGCAGTCTGACAGTTTCGGGGAACACTGAAGCTTTCTTT. This sequence encodes CASSLTVSGNTEAFF.

This chain's CDR3 is CSARQGHEQFF. The CDR3, as DNA: TGCAGTGCGAGACAGGGGCATGAGCAGTTCTTC. This chain connects TRBV20-1 to TRBJ2-1, with 8 bases that match TRBD1. The CDR3 sequence is 11 residues long. Germline CDR1 DFQATT, CDR2 SNEGSKA (reference sequence). V shed 6 bases, J shed 8 bases, and the junction held 3 bases outside the gene matches.

This chain joins TRBV11-3 and TRBJ2-1, with D perhaps matching TRBD2 (5 bases). V lost 1 base to trimming and J lost 6 bases, with 10 bases between them. CDR1 and CDR2 from the germline V gene are SGHNT and YENEEA. The CDR3 has 14 residues. In DNA form, the CDR3 reads TGTGCCAGCAGCTTAGGGGGAAGCGGCAATGAGCAGTTCTTC. Its translation is CASSLGGSGNEQFF.

This clone was seen only once. CDR3 coding DNA: TGTGCCAGCAGCTTAGGCGGGGCTAGCTACGAGCAGTACTTC. It codes for CASSLGGASYEQYF. The J gene is TRBJ2-7, the V gene TRBV7-2; D possibly corresponds to TRBD2 (6 bases). CDR1 is SGHTA, CDR2 FQGNSA, per germline. This CDR3 is built from 14 residues. V gave up 1 base and J gave up 3 bases, with 10 bases separating them.

V and J are TRBV19 and TRBJ1-1; D is possibly TRBD1 (5 bases). This CDR3 contains 16 residues. CDR1 is LNHDA and CDR2 is SQIVND in the germline V gene (reference sequence). Trimming pared 5 bases from V and 5 bases from J, leaving 21 bases between. CDR3 in DNA: TGTGCCAGTAGTCCACGTGGGGCAGAGGAAGTTACTGAAGCTTTCTTT. Encoded protein: CASSPRGAEEVTEAFF. Combining the CDR3 with reference TRBV19 and TRBJ1-1 gives the whole variable domain DGGITQSPKYLFRKEGQNVTLSCEQNLNHDAMYWYRQDPGQGLRLIYYSQIVNDFQKGDIAEGYSVSREKKESFPLTVTSAQKNPTAFYLCASSPRGAEEVTEAFFGQGTRLTVV.

The chain couples TRBV5-5 to TRBJ2-5; D is possibly TRBD2 (7 bases). The germline V and J ends were trimmed by 4 bases and 2 bases, with 21 bases remaining between them. Germline CDR1 is SGHKS and CDR2 is YYEKEE (reference sequence). This CDR3 spans 17 amino acids. CDR3 region: CASSLSIGRGPQETQYF. For the CDR3, the DNA is TGTGCCAGCAGCCTATCCATTGGGCGGGGGCCTCAAGAGACCCAGTACTTC.

The rearrangement links TRBV6-4 to TRBJ2-1; 9 nucleotides align to TRBD1. The CDR3 is 15 residues long. Germline V gene lookup returns CDR1 MRHNA and CDR2 SNTAGT. V lost 3 bases to trimming and J lost 7 bases; unmatched junction nucleotides: 7. The CDR3 here is CASSERLDRGNEQFF. Written as DNA, the CDR3 is TGTGCCAGCAGTGAACGTCTGGACAGGGGTAATGAGCAGTTCTTC.

This sequence joins TRBV2 and TRBJ1-2, with D perhaps matching TRBD1 (5 bases). This CDR3 contains 14 residues. V was clipped by 1 base and J by 5 bases, with 11 bases between them. Germline V gene lookup returns CDR1 SNHLY and CDR2 FYNNEI. This chain's CDR3 is CASSEEGIGYGYTF. CDR3 nucleotides: TGTGCCAGCAGTGAAGAGGGGATCGGATATGGCTACACCTTC.

The chain recombines TRBV5-8 with TRBJ2-2; 9 positions agree with TRBD2. V shed 0 bases and J 5 bases; nucleotides not matched to a gene: 5. The germline V gene has CDR1 SGHTS and CDR2 YDEGEE. The CDR3 is 16 amino acids. For the CDR3, the DNA is TGTGCCAGCAGCTTGGGACTAGCGGTAGGGACCGGGGAGCTGTTTTTT. Encoded protein: CASSLGLAVGTGELFF.

This clone has a handful of counts. This rearrangement joins TRBV5-4 to TRBJ2-1; 8 positions match TRBD2. V trimming: 0 bases; J trimming: 10 bases; junction bases outside the gene matches: 12. Germline V gives CDR1 SGHNT, CDR2 YYREEE (reference sequence). This CDR3 has 16 amino acids. The CDR3 nucleotides read TGTGCCAGCAGCTTGGAGGGGACTAGGGGACCTTGGGAGCAGTTCTTC. Amino acids: CASSLEGTRGPWEQFF.

This chain connects TRBV6-1 to TRBJ2-3, with 9 bases aligning to TRBD1. The V segment lost 1 base and the J segment 3 bases; nucleotides outside the gene matches: 5. Germline CDR1 MNHNS, CDR2 SASEGT. The CDR3 spans 16 residues. CDR3 in DNA: TGTGCCAGCAGTGAAGTGGCGGGACAGGGAACAGATACGCAGTATTTT. Translated, it gives CASSEVAGQGTDTQYF.

The chain is built from TRBV27 and TRBJ2-5; the D gene is possibly TRBD2 (6 bases). Germline assignment: CDR1 MNHEY and CDR2 SMNVEV (reference sequence). The CDR3 length is 13 residues. V was clipped by 8 bases and J by 3 bases, with 13 bases between them. The DNA of the CDR3 is TGTGCCAGCGCCCGGCGGAGGGAAGAGACCCAGTACTTC. Its translation is CASARRREETQYF.

This clone has more than one count but fewer than ten. The V call is TRBV13, the J call TRBJ2-5; 7 bases are shared with TRBD1. The germline V gene has CDR1 PRHDT and CDR2 FYEKMQ (reference sequence). J was trimmed by 4 bases and V by 1 base; bases with no gene match: 6. CDR3 size: 15 residues. CDR3 amino acids: CASSLERGGGETQYF. CDR3 bases: TGTGCCAGCAGCTTAGAACGAGGGGGCGGAGAGACCCAGTACTTC.

The rearrangement joins TRBV28 to TRBJ2-1; maybe TRBD2 (6 bases). Trimming took off 6 bases at V and 10 bases at J, with 16 bases between the two ends. The CDR3 is made up of 13 amino acids. Germline V CDR1 and CDR2: MDHEN, SYDVKM. CDR3 DNA sequence: TGTGCCAGCAGAGAGGGTCTAGCGACCGAGCAGTTCTTC. Amino acids: CASREGLATEQFF.

This rearrangement joins TRBV5-6 to TRBJ2-5, with a weak D call TRBD2 (5 bases). CDR3 length: 14 residues. Germline V gene sequence: CDR1 SGHDT, CDR2 YYEEEE. Trimming stripped 3 bases from V and 5 bases from J, with 14 bases between. Written as DNA, the CDR3 is TGTGCCAGCAGCTCCAGACGCGGGTCCGAGACCCAGTACTTC. Protein product: CASSSRRGSETQYF.

V usage is TRBV6-1 and J usage is TRBJ2-5, with D possibly being TRBD2 (5 bases). Judging by the DNA end, TRBJ2-7 fits better; the J call may be wrong. The germline V gene has CDR1 MNHNS and CDR2 SASEGT. The CDR3 is 14 amino acids. The CDR3 region is CASSANGDSYEQYF. CDR3 DNA: TGTGCCAGCAGTGCTAACGGGGATTCCTACGAGCAGTACTTC.

The sample holds one count of this clone. This chain uses TRBV5-1 with TRBJ2-3; weak D call: TRBD1 (5 bases). The germline V and J ends were trimmed by 5 bases and 1 base, with 14 bases remaining between them. The CDR3 length is 15 residues. CDR1 and CDR2 from the germline V gene are SGHRS and YFSETQ. The CDR3 DNA is TGCGCCAGCAGGGTCTTCCTAGGGGGCACAGATACGCAGTATTTT. As protein: CASRVFLGGTDTQYF.

This sequence joins TRBV18 and TRBJ2-3; no firm D call. V dropped 5 bases and J dropped 1 base, with 10 bases sitting between them. The CDR3 length is 14 residues. Germline V gene data show CDR1 as KGHSH and CDR2 as LQKENI. As DNA, the CDR3 is TGTGCCAGCTCATCCCAGCGTGGCACAGATACGCAGTATTTT. Translating it yields CASSSQRGTDTQYF.

The gene calls are TRBV18 and TRBJ2-5, with D unresolved. Germline CDR1 and CDR2: KGHSH and LQKENI. The ends were cut back, 1 base at V and 5 bases at J, with 5 bases in the middle. CDR3 length: 12 amino acids. DNA of the CDR3: TGTGCCAGCTCACCACTCGAGGAGACCCAGTACTTC. Amino acids: CASSPLEETQYF.

This chain links TRBV9 with TRBJ2-6; a weak D match, TRBD2 (7 bases). Germline V CDR1 and CDR2: SGDLS, YYNGEE. Trimming cost V 3 bases and J 2 bases, with 12 bases left between them. The CDR3 has 16 residues. The DNA for the CDR3 is TGTGCCAGCAGCGAGGGGGGGGTCACTGGGGCCAACGTCCTGACTTTC. Translated: CASSEGGVTGANVLTF. The variable domain in full, with the rest retrieved from reference TRBV9 and TRBJ2-6, is DSGVTQTPKHLITATGQRVTLRCSPRSGDLSVYWYQQSLDQGLQFLIQYYNGEERAKGNILERFSAQQFPDLHSELNLSSLELGDSALYFCASSEGGVTGANVLTFGAGSRLTVL.

This clone was observed a few times. The V gene is TRBV20-1, the J gene TRBJ2-3; D remains ambiguous. V dropped 5 bases and J dropped 4 bases, with 7 bases sitting between them. The CDR3 is 11 amino acids. The V gene's germline CDR1 is DFQATT and CDR2 SNEGSKA (reference sequence). The CDR3 DNA reads as TGCAGTGCTCCTTACTCAGATACGCAGTATTTT. Translation gives CSAPYSDTQYF.

The chain couples TRBV10-3 to TRBJ2-5; 11 bases agree with TRBD2. V shed 6 bases and J 6 bases; nucleotides not matched to a gene: 9. The CDR3 loop spans 15 amino acids. Germline V gene data show CDR1 as ENHRY and CDR2 as SYGVKD. Here the CDR3 DNA reads TGTGCCATCAGGGATGAGACTAGCGGGAAAAAGACCCAGTACTTC. It codes for CAIRDETSGKKTQYF.